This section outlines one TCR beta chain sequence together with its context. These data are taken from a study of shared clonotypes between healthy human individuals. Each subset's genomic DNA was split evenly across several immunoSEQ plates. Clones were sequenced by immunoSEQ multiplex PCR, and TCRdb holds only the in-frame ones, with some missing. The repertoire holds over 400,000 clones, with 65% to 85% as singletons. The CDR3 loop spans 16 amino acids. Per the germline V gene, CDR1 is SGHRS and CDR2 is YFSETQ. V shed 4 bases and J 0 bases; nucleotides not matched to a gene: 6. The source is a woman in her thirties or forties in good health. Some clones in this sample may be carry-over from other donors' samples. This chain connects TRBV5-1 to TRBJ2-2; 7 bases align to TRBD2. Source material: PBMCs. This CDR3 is CASSLERGTNTGELFF. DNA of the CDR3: TGCGCCAGCAGCCTAGAGCGGGGCACGAACACCGGGGAGCTGTTTTTT.